Below, 13 T cell receptor beta chains from the same sample are listed, as sequenced in a study of blood T cell repertoires in COVID-19. Only in-frame clones appear in the TCRdb table, and some are missing; sequencing was by immunoSEQ multiplex PCR. The repertoire consists of 170,000 or so clones, with almost 85% occurring once and the leading ten covering roughly 13%. The sample was peripheral blood. These receptor sequences come from a man between 18 and 35 years old with active or convalescent COVID-19.

The gene calls are TRBV19 and TRBJ1-5; D not certain. The V end was cut by 6 bases, the J end by 11 bases, with 14 bases between. CDR1 is LNHDA, CDR2 SQIVND, per germline (reference sequence). The CDR3 totals 12 residues. Here the CDR3 DNA reads TGTGCCAGTAGAACCGAGGATCTGGCCCAGCATTTT. It specifies CASRTEDLAQHF.

This chain links TRBV28 with TRBJ1-5; TRBD1 aligns across 8 bases. Germline CDR1 and CDR2: MDHEN and SYDVKM. V shed 2 bases and J 2 bases; nucleotides not matched to a gene: 2. This CDR3 comprises 15 residues. CDR3 DNA: TGTGCCAGCAGTTTAGCAGGGGGCCGCAATCAGCCCCAGCATTTT. It codes for CASSLAGGRNQPQHF.

In nucleotides, the CDR3 is TGTGCCAGCAGCCAAGCGGACAGGGGGAAGTACGAGCAGTACTTC. Translation gives CASSQADRGKYEQYF. The V gene is TRBV3-1 (or the pseudogene TRBV3-2), the J gene TRBJ2-7; 10 nucleotides line up with TRBD1. The CDR3 loop spans 15 amino acids. V was pared by 1 base and J by 4 bases, with 4 bases of the junction left unmatched. CDR1 and CDR2 from the germline V gene are LGHDT and YNNKEL (reference sequence).

As DNA, the CDR3 is TGTGCCAGCAGCCAAGGTGCGACTAGCGTTCCCACCGAGCAGTACTTC. Its protein product is CASSQGATSVPTEQYF. The gene calls are TRBV3-1 (or the pseudogene TRBV3-2) and TRBJ2-7; 8 bases map to TRBD2. The CDR3 spans 16 residues. Germline loops: CDR1 LGHDT, CDR2 YNNKEL (reference sequence). Trimming removed 1 base from V and 6 bases from J; junction bases left unmatched: 11.

The chain carries TRBV7-8 and TRBJ2-1; 7 positions agree with TRBD1. Trimming cost V 5 bases and J 10 bases; bases outside gene matches: 11. The V gene's germline CDR1 is SGHVS and CDR2 FQNEAQ. The CDR3 has 14 residues. In DNA, the CDR3 is TGTGCCAGCAGCCCACGAAGGACAGGCGGCGAGCAGTTCTTC. Protein sequence: CASSPRRTGGEQFF.

This clone was counted a few times. The chain links TRBV19 to TRBJ1-1; D is uncertain. Germline V gives CDR1 LNHDA, CDR2 SQIVND (reference sequence). V lost 7 bases and J 0 bases, leaving 9 bases between the germline ends. The CDR3 consists of 13 residues. The CDR3 sequence: CASTPSLNTEAFF. CDR3 in DNA: TGTGCCAGTACCCCGTCGTTGAACACTGAAGCTTTCTTT. Together with reference TRBV19 and TRBJ1-1, the CDR3 gives the full variable domain: DGGITQSPKYLFRKEGQNVTLSCEQNLNHDAMYWYRQDPGQGLRLIYYSQIVNDFQKGDIAEGYSVSREKKESFPLTVTSAQKNPTAFYLCASTPSLNTEAFFGQGTRLTVV.

This clone came up a few times. The chain links TRBV28 to TRBJ2-3, with 7 bases matching TRBD2. Germline V gene data show CDR1 as MDHEN and CDR2 as SYDVKM. This CDR3 has 16 residues. V trimming: 5 bases; J trimming: 4 bases; junction bases outside the gene matches: 12. In DNA form, the CDR3 reads TGTGCCAGCAGTCCACACGAGTGGGGGGGTTCAGATACGCAGTATTTT. Protein sequence: CASSPHEWGGSDTQYF.

The chain is built from TRBV7-2 and TRBJ2-5, with a tentative D call TRBD1 (5 bases). Germline CDR1 is SGHTA and CDR2 is FQGNSA. The V and J ends lost 1 base and 5 bases respectively, with 8 bases between them. CDR3 length: 13 amino acids. The CDR3 is CASSLVRAETQYF. The CDR3 DNA follows: TGTGCCAGCAGCTTAGTCAGGGCTGAGACCCAGTACTTC. Variable domain in full (rest from reference TRBV7-2 and TRBJ2-5): GAGVSQSPSNKVTEKGKDVELRCDPISGHTALYWYRQSLGQGLEFLIYFQGNSAPDKSGLPSDRFSAERTGGSVSTLTIQRTQQEDSAVYLCASSLVRAETQYFGPGTRLLVL.

The V gene is TRBV4-1, the J gene TRBJ2-7, with TRBD1 identical over 8 bases. The V segment lost 4 bases and the J segment 3 bases; nucleotides outside the gene matches: 2. The CDR3 runs 13 residues. Looked up from germline, CDR1 is MGHRA and CDR2 is YSYEKL. CDR3: CASSLTGDYEQYF. CDR3 nucleotides: TGCGCCAGCAGCCTGACAGGGGACTACGAGCAGTACTTC.

The chain has TRBV5-1 and TRBJ1-2; D remains unclear. Germline-derived CDR1 and CDR2 are SGHRS and YFSETQ. V gave up 1 base and J gave up 4 bases, with 14 bases separating them. The CDR3 runs to 15 residues. CDR3 region: CASSLLGEVTYGYTF. In DNA form, the CDR3 reads TGCGCCAGCAGCTTGTTGGGAGAAGTCACCTATGGCTACACCTTC.

V and J are TRBV3-1 (or the pseudogene TRBV3-2) and TRBJ2-5, with 7 bases aligning to TRBD2. Trimming removed 5 bases from V and 2 bases from J; junction bases left unmatched: 11. The CDR3 is 16 amino acids. Germline values: CDR1 LGHDT, CDR2 YNNKEL (reference sequence). The CDR3 DNA reads as TGTGCCAGCAGCGACCTCGGACTAGGGGCTCAAGAGACCCAGTACTTC. This translates into CASSDLGLGAQETQYF.

The chain employs TRBV18 and TRBJ2-5; D is undetermined. The CDR3 is 15 residues long. The V gene lost 1 base and the J gene lost 1 base, with 10 bases spanning the gap. CDR1 and CDR2 (germline): KGHSH, LQKENI. The CDR3 sequence is CASSPLLASQETQYF. In DNA, the CDR3 is TGTGCCAGCTCACCACTCTTAGCCTCCCAAGAGACCCAGTACTTC.

The chain uses TRBV19 and TRBJ1-1; D is undetermined. V lost 3 bases to trimming and J lost 7 bases, with 12 bases between them. Germline V gene data show CDR1 as LNHDA and CDR2 as SQIVND (reference sequence). The CDR3 totals 13 residues. The CDR3 DNA is TGTGCCAGTAGTATTGGAGGGCCGCTTGAAGCTTTCTTT. Residues: CASSIGGPLEAFF.